The 21 T cell receptor beta chains presented below share a single source sample, sequenced in a study of tumor-infiltrating lymphocytes in primary liver carcinoma. Co-extracting RNA and DNA was done with about 20-33 mg of unsorted bulk tissue as input. The authors made TCR beta cDNA from around 500 ng total RNA with a constant-region primer. Three nested multiplex PCR rounds, a slightly modified ARM-PCR method, built the TCR beta libraries. The first two PCR rounds used TRBV1-TRBV30 primers with a Cbeta primer, about 9 cycles each. MiXCR, run by TCRdb on the multiplex PCR reads, gives a single entry per CDR3 protein. The table shows 90,000 to 150,000 distinct CDR3 sequences, with around 70% occurring only once. The specimen was tumor-adjacent normal liver tissue. These receptors originate from a woman aged 55-70 years with primary liver carcinoma and hepatitis B virus infection.

This clonotype has at least ten counts. The chain combines TRBV5-4 with TRBJ2-1, with unresolved D. Trimming left V 3 bases short and J 7 bases short, with 11 bases between. This CDR3 comprises 13 residues. Germline V lookup: CDR1 SGHNT, CDR2 YYREEE (reference sequence). CDR3 DNA sequence: TGTGCCAGCAGCTCGAATGCTAGGAATGAGCAGTTCTTC. Protein sequence: CASSSNARNEQFF.

As concerns this clonotype: Relative to the germline gene, one junction end is altered; a read error may explain this. V gene TRBV4-2 combines with J gene TRBJ2-3; 7 positions agree with TRBD2. Germline V gene data show CDR1 as LGHNA and CDR2 as YNFKEQ. This CDR3 region has 16 residues. The CDR3 bases are TGTGCCAGCAGCCAAGATGTGGCGGGAGAGGCAGATACGCAGTACTTT. Translating gives CASSQDVAGEADTQYF.

About this clonotype itself: The CDR3 carries no conserved terminal phenylalanine or tryptophan, so it likely arises from a read error. This chain joins TRBV11-2 and TRBJ2-1; a possible D gene is TRBD1 (6 bases). The germline CDR1 and CDR2 sequences are SGHAT and FQNNGV. The CDR3 runs to 15 residues. The CDR3 nucleotides are TGTGCCAGCAGCCTAGAAGGGGGTGTGAACAATGAGCAGTTCATC. Protein: CASSLEGGVNNEQFI.

J is TRBJ1-5 and V is TRBV4-1, with D possibly being TRBD1 (5 bases). Germline loops: CDR1 MGHRA, CDR2 YSYEKL. The CDR3 has 15 residues. Deletions cut 1 base from V and 6 bases from J, with 13 bases between. The CDR3 here is CASSQVGLGGQPQHF. As DNA, the CDR3 is TGCGCCAGCAGCCAAGTCGGGCTTGGGGGTCAGCCCCAGCATTTT.

This clonotype was seen only a few times. This may be a read error, as it is one base from a much larger clone. This rearrangement joins TRBV12-3 or TRBV12-4 to TRBJ2-2, with D possibly being TRBD1 (5 bases). The CDR3 runs 13 residues. Trimming took off 8 bases at V and 4 bases at J, with 11 bases between the two ends. This CDR3 is CASGPRVTGELFF. The CDR3 bases are TGTGCCAGCGGACCCAGGGTCACCGGGGAGCTGTTTTTT.

Comments on this clonotype: An end of the junction differs from the germline gene, which may be a read error. The chain is built from TRBV11-1 and TRBJ2-7; D call uncertain. CDR1 SGHAT and CDR2 FQDESV come from the germline V gene (reference sequence). The CDR3 has 15 residues. The CDR3 loop reads CTSSFLSIASYEQYF. For the CDR3, the DNA is TGTACCAGCAGCTTTTTATCCATCGCTTCTTACGAGCAGTACTTC.

As regards this clonotype: The conserved final phenylalanine or tryptophan is absent from the CDR3, which likely points to a read error. Because the CDR3's place on the DNA is in doubt, the DNA is left out and the CDR3 is given as listed by TCRdb. This chain uses TRBV29-1 with TRBJ2-2; TRBD1 is taken as the D call from the table, unchecked against the DNA. Counting both end residues, the CDR3 totals 15 amino acids. CDR1 SQVTM and CDR2 ANQGSEA come from the germline V gene. The CDR3 loop is CSVIPGQPNTGELFI.

For this clonotype: One junction end does not reproduce the germline sequence, and a read error may be involved. CDR3 coding DNA: TGTGCTAGTGGTTCCGACAGTGGAGCCTACGAGCAATACTTC. This gives the protein CASGSDSGAYEQYF. The chain carries TRBV12-5 and TRBJ2-7; tentatively, D is TRBD1 (5 bases). This CDR3 has 14 amino acids. Germline V gene data show CDR1 as LGHNT and CDR2 as FRNRAP. The full variable domain, in which reference TRBV12-5 and TRBJ2-7 provide the parts outside the CDR3, is DARVTQTPRHKVTEMGQEVTMRCQPILGHNTVFWYRQTMMQGLELLAYFRNRAPLDDSGMPKDRFSAEMPDATLATLKIQPSEPRDSAVYFCASGSDSGAYEQYFGPGTRLTVT.

A remark on this clonotype: At one end, the junction sequence differs from germline, possibly due to a read error. The rearrangement joins TRBV5-1 to TRBJ2-1; TRBD1 matches 10 bases. The CDR3 consists of 15 residues. Germline V gives CDR1 SGHRS, CDR2 YFSETQ. CDR3 sequence reads: CANSGGTGEGNEQFF. CDR3 coding DNA: TGCGCCAACAGCGGTGGGACAGGGGAAGGCAATGAGCAGTTCTTC.

Points on this clonotype: Given a much more abundant clone one base away, this may be a read error. The chain uses TRBV5-1 and TRBJ1-5, with TRBD1 matching 8 bases. Germline CDR1 and CDR2: SGHRS and YFSETQ. The CDR3 loop spans 14 amino acids. This chain's CDR3 is CASSPGTGNQHQHF. CDR3 sequence (DNA): TGCGCCAGCAGCCCGGGGACAGGCAATCAGCACCAGCATTTT. Variable domain in full (rest from reference TRBV5-1 and TRBJ1-5): KAGVTQTPRYLIKTRGQQVTLSCSPISGHRSVSWYQQTPGQGLQFLFEYFSETQRNKGNFPGRFSGRQFSNSRSEMNVSTLELGDSALYLCASSPGTGNQHQHFGDGTRLSIL.

A remark on this clonotype: One base away lies a much larger clone, so this may be a sequencing read error. The chain combines TRBV30 with TRBJ1-1; D gene uncertain. The CDR3 has 14 amino acids. Germline CDR1 reads GTSNPN; CDR2 reads SVGIG (reference sequence). In DNA, the CDR3 is TGTGCCTGGACCCAACCGGCGGGGAACACTGAAGCTTCCTTT. Translation: CAWTQPAGNTEASF.

Comments on this clonotype: A much more abundant neighbour one base away suggests this may be a read error. This chain connects TRBV5-1 to TRBJ1-3, with no clear D. The germline V gene encodes CDR1 SGHRS and CDR2 YFSETQ. The CDR3 runs 13 residues. For the CDR3, the DNA is TGCGCCAGCAGCTTGGCCGTCGGAAACATCATATATTTT. This gives the protein CASSLAVGNIIYF. The variable domain in full, completed from reference TRBV5-1 and TRBJ1-3, reads KAGVTQTPRYLIKTRGQQVTLSCSPISGHRSVSWYQQTPGQGLQFLFEYFSETQRNKGNFPGRFSGRQFSNSRSEMNVSTLELGDSALYLCASSLAVGNIIYFGEGSWLTVV.

Turning to this clonotype: A junction boundary mismatches the germline segment, possibly from a read error. The chain recombines TRBV11-2 with TRBJ1-6; no clear D. Germline lookup yields CDR1 SGHAT and CDR2 FQNNGV. This CDR3 is 15 amino acids long. The CDR3 DNA follows: TGTGCCAGTAGTTTAGAAAGCCGGTATAATTCACCCCTCCGCTTT. Translation: CASSLESRYNSPLRF.

To note about this clonotype: At one end the junction does not follow the germline gene, possibly because of a read error. CDR3 sequence (DNA): TGTGCCAGCAGCTTAACAAGGTTGGACTATGGCTACACTTTC. Protein sequence: CASSLTRLDYGYTF. This chain joins TRBV11-2 and TRBJ1-2; D gene ambiguous. Germline CDR1 is SGHAT and CDR2 is FQNNGV. This CDR3 region has 14 residues.

The V call is TRBV6-5, the J call TRBJ1-6, with 7 bases that match TRBD1. The V and J ends lost 2 bases and 10 bases, in that order; junction bases with no gene match: 11. This CDR3 has 16 amino acids. The germline gives CDR1 MNHEY, CDR2 SVGAGI. CDR3 bases: TGTGCCAGCAGTTACAAGAGGGGGCACTCAAAATCACCCCTCCACTTT. Residues: CASSYKRGHSKSPLHF.

This clonotype was counted a single time. The conserved final phenylalanine or tryptophan is absent from the CDR3, which likely points to a read error. V gene TRBV4-2 combines with J gene TRBJ2-7, with D possibly TRBD2 on 6 matching bases. Trimming removed 1 base at V and 4 bases at J, with 17 bases between. The germline CDR1 and CDR2 sequences are LGHNA and YNFKEQ. The length of the CDR3 is 16 residues. The CDR3 DNA is TGTGCCAGCAGCCAAGTCCCGGGACTCAATTCATACGAGCAGTACTTA. This gives the protein CASSQVPGLNSYEQYL.

This clonotype was found many times. V is TRBV10-3 and J is TRBJ2-6; D gene uncertain. CDR3 length: 18 residues. CDR1 ENHRY and CDR2 SYGVKD come from the germline V gene. The V and J ends lost 2 bases and 1 base respectively, with 15 bases between them. The CDR3 spells CAISESTAGRSGANVLTF. The CDR3 coding sequence is TGTGCCATCAGTGAGAGTACGGCTGGTAGATCTGGGGCCAACGTCCTGACTTTC.

This clonotype is labeled as medium-sized. This chain joins TRBV6-2 or TRBV6-3 and TRBJ2-5, with 13 bases that match TRBD2. Germline assignment: CDR1 MNHEY and CDR2 SVGEGT. The junction had 5 bases not matched to a gene; V was cut back by 5 bases and J by 2 bases. This CDR3 is built from 16 residues. CDR3 sequence reads: CASSTGLAGEQETQYF. The DNA of the CDR3 is TGTGCCAGCAGTACTGGACTAGCGGGGGAACAAGAGACCCAGTACTTC.

V gene TRBV11-2 combines with J gene TRBJ2-3; 11 bases map to TRBD2. The CDR3 totals 15 residues. The V segment lost 5 bases and the J segment 15 bases; nucleotides outside the gene matches: 16. Germline assignment: CDR1 SGHAT and CDR2 FQNNGV. The CDR3 DNA reads as TGTGCCAGCAGCCCTGGACTAGCGGGCCCGGATACGAAATATTTT. Its protein product is CASSPGLAGPDTKYF. Based on the CDR3 plus reference TRBV11-2 and TRBJ2-3, the full variable domain is EAGVAQSPRYKIIEKRQSVAFWCNPISGHATLYWYQQILGQGPKLLIQFQNNGVVDDSQLPKDRFSAERLKGVDSTLKIQPAKLEDSAVYLCASSPGLAGPDTKYFGPGTRLTVL.

Remarks on this clonotype: One end of the junction does not line up with germline, which may come from a read error. The chain combines TRBV29-1 with TRBJ2-1, with D perhaps TRBD2 (6 bases). The CDR3 loop spans 17 amino acids. Germline V lookup: CDR1 SQVTM, CDR2 ANQGSEA. Here the CDR3 reads CSVEGVGGESSYNELFF. CDR3 DNA sequence: TGCAGCGTTGAAGGGGTCGGAGGGGAGAGTTCCTACAATGAGCTGTTCTTC.

As regards this clonotype: Relative to the germline gene, one junction end is altered; a read error may explain this. The V and J genes are TRBV12-3 or TRBV12-4 and TRBJ2-7, with D unresolved. There are 14 residues in the CDR3. The CDR3 DNA sequence: TGTGCCAGGAGTTTAGCTGCTGGGTCCTATGAGCAGTACTTC. This translates into CARSLAAGSYEQYF.